One and the same sample provided the 14 T cell receptor beta chains below, sequenced in a study of blood T cell repertoires in COVID-19. Profiling relied on immunoSEQ multiplex PCR, and the TCRdb table lists in-frame clones only, not all of them. The sample yields around 280,000 clones, around 88% seen once. The source material was PBMCs or T cells enriched from blood (not recorded which). The receptors were gathered from a middle-aged woman who had recovered from COVID-19.

The rearrangement joins TRBV19 to TRBJ2-2, with 10 positions matching TRBD1. The CDR3 runs to 15 residues. Germline loops: CDR1 LNHDA, CDR2 SQIVND (reference sequence). V lost 4 bases to trimming and J lost 7 bases; unmatched junction nucleotides: 6. The CDR3 DNA follows: TGTGCCAGTAGTAAGACCGGGACAGGGGACGGGGAGCTGTTTTTT. Its protein is CASSKTGTGDGELFF.

This chain joins TRBV3-1 (or the pseudogene TRBV3-2) and TRBJ2-3; 11 nucleotides line up with TRBD2. The germline V gene encodes CDR1 LGHDT and CDR2 YNNKEL (reference sequence). Unmatched junction bases numbered 6, after V lost 4 bases and J lost 3 bases. The CDR3 spans 16 residues. This CDR3 reads CASSPYWTSGTDTQYF. The CDR3 bases are TGTGCCAGCAGCCCCTACTGGACTAGCGGGACAGATACGCAGTATTTT.

The J gene is TRBJ2-5, the V gene TRBV3-1 (or the pseudogene TRBV3-2); possibly TRBD2 for D (5 bases). Trimming stripped 6 bases from V and 7 bases from J, with 6 bases between. The CDR3 contains 10 residues. Germline-derived CDR1 and CDR2 are LGHDT and YNNKEL (reference sequence). In DNA form, the CDR3 reads TGTGCCAGCAGAGGAGGGACCCAGTACTTC. This codes for CASRGGTQYF.

The chain links TRBV27 to TRBJ1-5; a weak D match, TRBD1 (6 bases). Germline V gene lookup returns CDR1 MNHEY and CDR2 SMNVEV (reference sequence). This CDR3 is built from 15 residues. V was clipped by 6 bases and J by 4 bases, with 16 bases between them. The CDR3: CASSASGRGNQPQHF. The CDR3 bases are TGTGCCAGCAGCGCAAGCGGCAGGGGAAATCAGCCCCAGCATTTT.

The chain uses TRBV28 and TRBJ1-1, with 9 bases fitting TRBD1. The CDR3 consists of 15 residues. Germline V gene sequence: CDR1 MDHEN, CDR2 SYDVKM. V lost 2 bases, J lost 3 bases, and 4 bases stayed unmatched. Written as DNA, the CDR3 is TGTGCCAGCAGTTTACAGACAGGGGGATACACTGAAGCTTTCTTT. As protein: CASSLQTGGYTEAFF.

This clone has only one observation. The rearrangement uses TRBV28 and TRBJ1-2; D unclear. Germline CDR1 and CDR2: MDHEN and SYDVKM. Trimming removed 2 bases at V and 0 bases at J, with 4 bases between. The CDR3 runs to 13 residues. The DNA for the CDR3 is TGTGCCAGCAGTTTAGGGCCTAACTATGGCTACACCTTC. It translates to CASSLGPNYGYTF.

This rearrangement joins TRBV11-2 to TRBJ1-2; TRBD1 might be the D (6 bases). Deletions cut 1 base from V and 6 bases from J, with 21 bases between. This CDR3 has 17 residues. Germline loops: CDR1 SGHAT, CDR2 FQNNGV. The CDR3 DNA reads TGTGCCAGCAGCTTAGTTCGGACGGCAGCCAGGGGAGATGGCTACACCTTC. Its translation: CASSLVRTAARGDGYTF.

This clone appeared a few times. This rearrangement joins TRBV9 to TRBJ1-3; D uncertain. Germline-derived CDR1 and CDR2 are SGDLS and YYNGEE. Trimming stripped 4 bases from V and 10 bases from J, with 15 bases between. The CDR3 totals 13 residues. The CDR3 nucleotides are TGTGCCAGCAGCCCGGGAGGAGGAGGGACCATATATTTT. Translated: CASSPGGGGTIYF. The whole variable domain, remainder taken from reference TRBV9 and TRBJ1-3, is DSGVTQTPKHLITATGQRVTLRCSPRSGDLSVYWYQQSLDQGLQFLIQYYNGEERAKGNILERFSAQQFPDLHSELNLSSLELGDSALYFCASSPGGGGTIYFGEGSWLTVV.

The genes are TRBV19 and TRBJ1-2; D gene uncertain. The V and J ends lost 6 bases and 6 bases respectively, with 23 bases between them. The V gene's germline CDR1 is LNHDA and CDR2 SQIVND (reference sequence). This CDR3 comprises 16 residues. Written as DNA, the CDR3 is TGTGCCAGTAGAAACGACCGAAGACACCAATACCATGGCTACACCTTC. This sequence encodes CASRNDRRHQYHGYTF.

The J gene is TRBJ2-6, the V gene TRBV30; 11 nucleotides match TRBD2. Trimming took 4 bases from V and 2 from J; bases not matched to a gene: 10. Germline V gives CDR1 GTSNPN, CDR2 SVGIG (reference sequence). The CDR3 has 18 residues. This CDR3 reads CAWTGTGTSGTGANVLTF. CDR3 DNA sequence: TGTGCCTGGACCGGAACCGGGACTAGCGGAACTGGGGCCAACGTCCTGACTTTC.

The gene calls are TRBV7-9 and TRBJ2-1; D is ambiguous. The CDR3 length is 12 residues. V lost 1 base and J lost 9, with 7 bases in between. Germline V lookup: CDR1 SEHNR, CDR2 FQNEAQ (reference sequence). The CDR3 sequence: CASSLVPVEQFF. The CDR3 DNA is TGTGCCAGCAGCTTAGTTCCCGTTGAGCAGTTCTTC.

V is TRBV11-3 and J is TRBJ2-3; 10 bases fit TRBD2. V lost 3 bases, J lost 1 base, and 1 base stayed unmatched. Germline values: CDR1 SGHNT, CDR2 YENEEA. This CDR3 comprises 15 residues. Written as DNA, the CDR3 is TGTGCCAGCAGCTTCGGGACTAGCGGCACAGATACGCAGTATTTT. This gives the protein CASSFGTSGTDTQYF.

The V and J genes are TRBV3-1 (or the pseudogene TRBV3-2) and TRBJ1-1, with D hard to call. The CDR3 is 14 residues long. Trimming took 3 bases from V and 5 from J, leaving 13 bases between them. Germline V gene lookup returns CDR1 LGHDT and CDR2 YNNKEL (reference sequence). DNA of the CDR3: TGTGCCAGCAGCCAGGTGCTCCAGTCGACTGAAGCTTTCTTT. Translated: CASSQVLQSTEAFF.

V gene TRBV9 combines with J gene TRBJ2-5; D may be TRBD1 (6 bases). This CDR3 spans 16 amino acids. The germline CDR1 and CDR2 sequences are SGDLS and YYNGEE. Trimming took 4 bases from V and 3 from J, leaving 19 bases between them. The CDR3 here is CASSPTPRTEEETQYF. The CDR3 DNA is TGTGCCAGCAGCCCCACCCCCCGGACAGAAGAAGAGACCCAGTACTTC.